This T cell receptor (beta chain) was recovered during a study of blood T cell repertoires in COVID-19. For the study at large: Sites across the United States, Italy and Spain contributed samples from acute and convalescent COVID-19.

The CDR3 spans 14 residues. Germline CDR1 ENHRY, CDR2 SYGVKD. The V and J ends lost 7 bases and 5 bases, in that order; junction bases with no gene match: 7. Using immunoSEQ multiplex PCR, the repertoire was profiled, and TCRdb retains in-frame clones only, with some absent. The data hold roughly 67,000 clones, with approximately 83% observed a single time. This clone has only one observation. What was sequenced was peripheral blood. The chain couples TRBV10-3 to TRBJ2-2; 7 bases are a match to TRBD2. The sequence derives from a woman aged 55-69 years with acute or convalescent COVID-19. The CDR3 DNA is TGTGCCATCACTCCAGCGGGGATGACCGGGGAGCTGTTTTTT. Its translation: CAITPAGMTGELFF.